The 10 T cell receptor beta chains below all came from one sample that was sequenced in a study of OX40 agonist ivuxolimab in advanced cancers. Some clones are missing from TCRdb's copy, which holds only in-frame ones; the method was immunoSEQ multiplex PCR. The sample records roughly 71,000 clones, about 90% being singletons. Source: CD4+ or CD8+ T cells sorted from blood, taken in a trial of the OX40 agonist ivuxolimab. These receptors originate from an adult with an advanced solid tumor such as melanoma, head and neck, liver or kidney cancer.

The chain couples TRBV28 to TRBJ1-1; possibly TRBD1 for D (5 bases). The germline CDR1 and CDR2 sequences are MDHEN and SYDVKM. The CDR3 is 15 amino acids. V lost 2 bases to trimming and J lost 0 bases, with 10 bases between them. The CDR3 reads CASSLVGEVNTEAFF. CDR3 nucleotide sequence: TGTGCCAGCAGTTTAGTAGGGGAAGTGAACACTGAAGCTTTCTTT.

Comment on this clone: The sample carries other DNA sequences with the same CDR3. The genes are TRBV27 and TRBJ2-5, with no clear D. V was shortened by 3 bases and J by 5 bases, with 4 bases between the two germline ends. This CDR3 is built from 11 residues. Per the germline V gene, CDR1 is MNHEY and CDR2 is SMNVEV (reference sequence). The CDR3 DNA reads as TGTGCCAGCAGTTTTAGGGAGACCCAGTACTTC. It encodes CASSFRETQYF.

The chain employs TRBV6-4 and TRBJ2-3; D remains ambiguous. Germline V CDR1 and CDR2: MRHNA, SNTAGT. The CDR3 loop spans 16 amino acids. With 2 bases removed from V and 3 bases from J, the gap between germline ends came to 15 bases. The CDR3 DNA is TGTGCCAGCAGTGACCTCCTGGGATGGAGTACAGATACGCAGTATTTT. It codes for CASSDLLGWSTDTQYF.

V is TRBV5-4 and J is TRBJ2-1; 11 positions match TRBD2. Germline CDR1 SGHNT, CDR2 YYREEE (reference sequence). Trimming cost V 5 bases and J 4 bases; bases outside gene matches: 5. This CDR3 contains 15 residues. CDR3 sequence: CASSLGTSGYNEQFF. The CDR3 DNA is TGTGCCAGCAGTCTTGGGACTAGCGGATACAATGAGCAGTTCTTC.

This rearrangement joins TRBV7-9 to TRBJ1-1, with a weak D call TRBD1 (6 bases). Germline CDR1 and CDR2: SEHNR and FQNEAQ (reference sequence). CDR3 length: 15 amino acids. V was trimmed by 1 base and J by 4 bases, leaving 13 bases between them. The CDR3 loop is CASSLGGGVSTEAFF. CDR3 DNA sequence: TGTGCCAGCAGCTTAGGGGGGGGCGTGAGCACTGAAGCTTTCTTT.

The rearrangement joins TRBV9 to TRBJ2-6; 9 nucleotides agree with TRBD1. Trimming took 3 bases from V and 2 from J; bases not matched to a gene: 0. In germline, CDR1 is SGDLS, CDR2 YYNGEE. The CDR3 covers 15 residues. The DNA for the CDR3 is TGTGCCAGCAGCGGGGACAGGGCTGGGGCCAACGTCCTGACTTTC. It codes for CASSGDRAGANVLTF.

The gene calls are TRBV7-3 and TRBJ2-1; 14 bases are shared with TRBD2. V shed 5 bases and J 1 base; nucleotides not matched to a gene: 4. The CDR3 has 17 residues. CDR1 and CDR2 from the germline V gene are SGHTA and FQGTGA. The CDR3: CASSKGTSGRSYNEQFF. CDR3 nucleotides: TGTGCCAGCAGCAAGGGGACTAGCGGGAGATCCTACAATGAGCAGTTCTTC.

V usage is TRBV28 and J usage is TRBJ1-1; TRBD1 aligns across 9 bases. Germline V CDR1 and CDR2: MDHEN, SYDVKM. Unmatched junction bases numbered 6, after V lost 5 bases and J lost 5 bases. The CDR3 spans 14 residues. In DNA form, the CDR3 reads TGTGCCAGCAGTCCCCGACAGGGGGTTACTGAAGCTTTCTTT. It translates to CASSPRQGVTEAFF.

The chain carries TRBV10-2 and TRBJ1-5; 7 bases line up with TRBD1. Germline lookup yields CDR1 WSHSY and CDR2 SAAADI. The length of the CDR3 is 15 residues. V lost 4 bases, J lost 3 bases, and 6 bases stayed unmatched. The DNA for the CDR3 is TGCGCCAGCAGTGGGGACAGTCACCTCAATCAGCCCCAGCATTTT. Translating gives CASSGDSHLNQPQHF.

This CDR3 is CASSFSTLDEQFF. In DNA, the CDR3 is TGCGCCAGCAGCTTTTCTACCTTAGATGAGCAGTTCTTC. The chain combines TRBV5-1 with TRBJ2-1; D ambiguous. The CDR3 consists of 13 residues. Germline V gene lookup returns CDR1 SGHRS and CDR2 YFSETQ. Trimming removed 2 bases at V and 8 bases at J, with 11 bases between.